A selection of T cell receptor beta chains follows, all from one sample in a study. TCRdb passed the 5' RACE reads through MiXCR, listing each CDR3 protein once. The table lists some 32,000 distinct CDR3 sequences, roughly a quarter of them singletons. What was sequenced was memory CD4+ T cells sorted from blood. The receptors derive from a female donor with breast cancer. The CDR3 runs from the conserved cysteine through the conserved F or W. The order of the fields is J gene, D gene, clone size, V gene, CDR3 protein, CDR3 DNA. D genes are given only for firm matches. Not every row has a clone size; where given, it reads once, few, many or a size class.

TRBJ1-5,TRBD1,.,TRBV5-5,CAGSSDREFGQPQHF,TGTGCCGGCAGCTCGGACAGGGAGTTTGGTCAGCCCCAGCATTTT
TRBJ2-5,.,few,TRBV20-1,CSVGFFPVETQYF,TGCAGTGTGGGTTTTTTTCCGGTTGAGACCCAGTACTTC
TRBJ1-6,.,few,TRBV5-1,CASSLNVGARRDSPLHF,TGCGCCAGCAGCCTGAACGTAGGGGCCAGGAGGGATTCACCCCTCCACTTT
TRBJ2-1,TRBD2,many,TRBV12-3/TRBV12-4,CASSAIAGGFVEQFF,TGTGCCAGCAGTGCCATAGCGGGAGGATTCGTCGAGCAGTTCTTC
TRBJ2-1,TRBD2,.,TRBV12-3/TRBV12-4,CASSYPRLAGVGVYNEQFF,TGTGCCAGCAGTTATCCGAGACTAGCGGGAGTCGGGGTCTACAATGAGCAGTTCTTC
TRBJ2-1,.,few,TRBV6-2/TRBV6-3,CASIQGDGLYNEQFF,TGTGCCAGCATCCAGGGAGACGGGCTATACAATGAGCAGTTCTTC
TRBJ2-7,.,many,TRBV6-2/TRBV6-3,CASSSRPFYEQYF,TGTGCCAGCAGTTCTCGACCGTTCTACGAGCAGTACTTC
TRBJ2-1,TRBD2,few,TRBV5-4,CASTGGRSTYNEQFF,TGTGCCAGCACGGGCGGGAGGTCTACCTACAATGAGCAGTTCTTC
TRBJ2-5,TRBD1,.,TRBV12-3/TRBV12-4,CASIYWDREETQYF,TGTGCCAGCATTTACTGGGACAGGGAAGAGACCCAGTACTTC
TRBJ2-7,.,few,TRBV7-3,CASSFPPPADADYEQYF,TGTGCCAGCAGCTTTCCCCCCCCCGCGGATGCTGACTACGAGCAGTACTTC
TRBJ2-2,.,.,TRBV3-1,CASSQYKPPNTGELFF,TGTGCCAGCAGCCAATATAAACCGCCGAACACCGGGGAGCTGTTTTTT
TRBJ1-4,.,.,TRBV4-2,CASSRAWGAKDEKLFF,TGTGCCAGCAGCCGCGCTTGGGGGGCGAAGGATGAAAAACTGTTTTTT
TRBJ2-1,.,few,TRBV7-2,CASSFLIEQFF,TGTGCCAGCAGCTTCCTCATTGAGCAGTTCTTC
TRBJ2-7,.,many,TRBV12-3/TRBV12-4,CASSLAPAYEQYF,TGTGCCAGCAGTTTAGCGCCAGCCTACGAGCAGTACTTC
TRBJ1-4,.,few,TRBV4-2,CASSDQQATNEKLFF,TGCGCCAGCAGCGACCAACAGGCAACTAATGAAAAACTGTTTTTT
TRBJ2-3,.,.,TRBV7-3,CASSFHWSTDTQYF,TGTGCCAGCAGCTTTCACTGGTCCACAGATACGCAGTATTTT
TRBJ1-1,TRBD1,.,TRBV3-1,CASSQASTGTEYDRTEAFF,TGTGCCAGCAGCCAAGCCTCCACCGGGACAGAGTACGATAGAACTGAAGCTTTCTTT
TRBJ2-1,.,.,TRBV7-2,CASSIVPSEANEQFF,TGTGCCAGCAGCATCGTACCTAGCGAAGCCAATGAGCAGTTCTTC
TRBJ2-2,TRBD2,few,TRBV9,CASSADSPSGRITGELFF,TGTGCCAGCAGCGCCGACTCCCCTAGCGGGAGAATCACCGGGGAGCTGTTTTTT
TRBJ2-4,.,few,TRBV15,CATRPGNSLNIQYF,TGTGCCACCAGGCCGGGAAACTCTTTAAACATTCAGTACTTC
TRBJ2-2,.,few,TRBV25-1,CASSEYRNTGELFF,TGTGCCAGCAGTGAATATCGGAACACCGGGGAGCTGTTTTTT
TRBJ2-7,.,many,TRBV4-3,CASSQDRTGYYEQYF,TGCGCCAGCAGCCAAGATCGGACGGGTTACTACGAGCAGTACTTC
TRBJ2-1,.,many,TRBV6-2/TRBV6-3,CASSYSIPGIGGSYNEQFF,TGTGCCAGCAGTTACTCGATTCCGGGGATAGGGGGCTCCTACAATGAGCAGTTCTTC
TRBJ2-7,.,many,TRBV7-9,CASSFGGTYEQYF,TGTGCCAGCAGCTTCGGAGGCACCTACGAGCAGTACTTC
TRBJ1-3,.,many,TRBV6-5,CASSYYKSSGNTIYF,TGTGCCAGCAGTTATTACAAGAGCTCTGGAAACACCATATATTTT
TRBJ2-7,.,many,TRBV7-9,CASRPPTGRDYEQYF,TGTGCCAGCAGACCCCCGACAGGGAGGGACTACGAGCAGTACTTC